Listed below are T cell receptor beta chains from one sample, sequenced in a study of blood T cell repertoires in COVID-19. Produced via immunoSEQ multiplex PCR; TCRdb's table is partial and in-frame only. The data hold about 140,000 clones, with roughly 84% observed a single time. Sequencing was done on a sample of peripheral blood. These receptors were obtained from a man aged 25 to 40 with COVID-19, enrolled during active disease. Each CDR3 is given with its conserved first and last residue. The D gene is left open where the match is weak. Expanded clones get a size class; other rows say once, few or many, or leave the size out.

15	NA	NA	TRBV5-4	TRBJ1-1	CASSLAGGMNTEAFF	TGTGCCAGCAGCTTGGCCGGAGGCATGAACACTGAAGCTTTCTTT
14	once	NA	TRBV4-2	TRBJ2-3	CASSPRGGTDTQYF	TGTGCCAGCAGCCCGCGGGGCGGCACAGATACGCAGTATTTT
14	NA	NA	TRBV7-9	TRBJ1-1	CASSLAGEGTEAFF	TGTGCCAGCAGCTTAGCAGGGGAGGGCACTGAAGCTTTCTTT
21	few	TRBD1	TRBV19	TRBJ1-5	CASYTKRWDSGPRERNQPQHF	TGTGCCAGTTACACAAAGCGGTGGGACAGTGGCCCTAGGGAGCGCAATCAGCCCCAGCATTTT
19	NA	TRBD1	TRBV24-1	TRBJ2-1	CATSGVQGTASSSYNEQFF	TGTGCCACCAGTGGTGTACAGGGGACGGCTTCGAGCTCCTACAATGAGCAGTTCTTC
16	NA	TRBD2	TRBV19	TRBJ2-1	CATDPGTSGSYNEQFF	TGTGCCACCGACCCCGGGACTAGCGGCTCCTACAATGAGCAGTTCTTC
14	NA	NA	TRBV2	TRBJ1-2	CASSEEATPGGYTF	TGTGCCAGCAGTGAAGAGGCAACCCCGGGGGGCTACACCTTC
15	NA	TRBD1	TRBV5-1	TRBJ2-3	CASSSMTGETDTQYF	TGCGCCAGCAGCTCGATGACAGGGGAGACAGATACGCAGTATTTT
14	NA	NA	TRBV6-5	TRBJ1-2	CASSSGDSNYGYTF	TGTGCCAGCAGTTCCGGGGACTCTAACTATGGCTACACCTTC
15	NA	NA	TRBV18	TRBJ1-6	CASSPNEFSDSPLHF	TGTGCCAGCTCACCGAACGAGTTCTCTGATTCACCCCTCCACTTT
17	NA	TRBD1	TRBV4-2	TRBJ2-7	CASSQDGTGGSRYEQYF	TGTGCCAGCAGCCAAGATGGGACAGGGGGCTCTCGGTACGAGCAGTACTTC
14	NA	NA	TRBV7-2	TRBJ2-5	CASSLGPEQETQYF	TGTGCCAGCAGCTTAGGGCCGGAGCAAGAGACCCAGTACTTC
16	NA	TRBD1	TRBV6-5	TRBJ1-1	CASSYHPGTGNTEAFF	TGTGCCAGCAGTTATCACCCCGGGACAGGGAACACTGAAGCTTTCTTT
15	NA	TRBD2	TRBV5-1	TRBJ2-1	CASSLAGGLKNEQFF	TGCGCCAGCAGCCTAGCGGGAGGCCTCAAGAATGAGCAGTTCTTC
11	NA	TRBD1	TRBV23-1	TRBJ2-7	CARDRGYEQYF	TGCGCCAGGGACAGGGGCTACGAGCAGTACTTC
15	NA	NA	TRBV6-5	TRBJ1-1	CASSYAPRQNNEAFF	TGTGCCAGCAGTTACGCTCCCCGACAGAACAACGAAGCTTTCTTT
13	NA	NA	TRBV5-1	TRBJ2-3	CASSFTTKDTQYF	TGCGCCAGCAGCTTTACTACCAAAGATACGCAGTATTTT
14	NA	NA	TRBV2	TRBJ2-2	CASKLAENTGELFF	TGTGCCAGCAAACTAGCAGAGAACACCGGGGAGCTGTTTTTT
14	once	TRBD1	TRBV19	TRBJ2-7	CASSDWDSTYEQYF	TGTGCCAGTAGTGATTGGGACAGCACCTACGAGCAGTACTTC
14	medium-sized	TRBD1	TRBV11-2	TRBJ1-2	CASSTTTGDYGYTF	TGTGCCAGCAGCACCACTACAGGGGACTATGGCTACACCTTC
15	NA	TRBD2	TRBV28	TRBJ2-5	CASSFTSGRRKTQYF	TGTGCCAGCAGTTTCACTAGCGGGAGGAGAAAGACCCAGTACTTC
14	NA	NA	TRBV27	TRBJ2-7	CATARDAGSYEQYF	TGTGCCACAGCACGGGATGCGGGATCGTACGAGCAGTACTTC
16	NA	TRBD1	TRBV4-2	TRBJ1-3	CASSQDEAGGGNTIYF	TGTGCCAGCAGCCAAGACGAGGCAGGGGGCGGAAACACCATATATTTT
14	NA	NA	TRBV28	TRBJ1-2	CASSPRVRDYGYTF	TGTGCCAGCAGTCCCCGGGTTCGAGACTATGGCTACACCTTC
12	NA	NA	TRBV19	TRBJ2-1	CASIDRYNEQFF	TGTGCCAGTATTGACAGATACAATGAGCAGTTCTTC
15	NA	TRBD1	TRBV2	TRBJ1-6	CASRGQETNSSPLHF	TGTGCCAGCAGGGGACAGGAGACTAATAGCTCACCCCTCCACTTT
13	NA	NA	TRBV27	TRBJ1-5	CASGDKWNQPQHF	TGTGCCAGCGGCGACAAGTGGAATCAGCCCCAGCATTTT
16	NA	TRBD1	TRBV5-1	TRBJ1-5	CASSLGTGKSNQPQHF	TGCGCCAGCAGCTTGGGGACAGGGAAGAGCAATCAGCCCCAGCATTTT
11	NA	TRBD1	TRBV20-1	TRBJ1-1	CSARQGAYAFF	TGCAGTGCTAGACAGGGGGCGTACGCTTTCTTT
13	once	NA	TRBV19	TRBJ1-1	CATRDTVDTEAFF	TGTGCCACCCGGGACACGGTGGACACTGAAGCTTTCTTT
17	NA	NA	TRBV28	TRBJ2-1	CASAVGGGGPPYNEQFF	TGTGCCAGCGCGGTCGGTGGGGGAGGCCCCCCCTACAATGAGCAGTTCTTC
14	NA	TRBD1	TRBV24-1	TRBJ2-3	CATRGTGGTDTQYF	TGTGCCACCAGGGGGACAGGGGGGACAGATACGCAGTATTTT
14	NA	NA	TRBV28	TRBJ1-1	CASSLSGGGTEAFF	TGTGCCAGCAGTTTAAGTGGAGGAGGCACTGAAGCTTTCTTT
13	NA	NA	TRBV6-5	TRBJ2-7	CASSAGPLYEQYF	TGTGCCAGCTCGGCAGGGCCCCTCTACGAGCAGTACTTC
16	few	NA	TRBV27	TRBJ2-2	CASSSPEPGSWGELFF	TGTGCCAGCAGTTCTCCCGAACCAGGGTCGTGGGGGGAGCTGTTTTTT
21	NA	TRBD2	TRBV7-3	TRBJ2-6	CASSSLTVTSGNPSGANVLTF	TGTGCCAGCAGCTCTCTGACCGTTACTAGCGGAAACCCCTCTGGGGCCAACGTCCTGACTTTC
17	NA	NA	TRBV19	TRBJ2-4	CASSSRVTEVSKNIQYF	TGTGCCAGTAGTTCCCGGGTCACGGAGGTTTCCAAAAACATTCAGTACTTC
15	few	TRBD2	TRBV7-9	TRBJ2-2	CASSSIAGGTGELFF	TGTGCCAGCAGCTCGATAGCGGGAGGGACCGGGGAGCTGTTTTTT
13	few	TRBD2	TRBV6-5	TRBJ2-7	CASSLGLAGEQYF	TGTGCCAGCAGTTTGGGACTAGCGGGCGAGCAGTACTTC
15	NA	NA	TRBV3-1/TRBV3-2	TRBJ1-4	CASSQEENSQGKLFF	TGTGCCAGCAGCCAAGAGGAGAACAGCCAGGGAAAACTGTTTTTT
14	NA	TRBD2	TRBV28	TRBJ2-2	CASRGTSGGGELFF	TGTGCCAGCAGAGGGACTAGCGGAGGCGGGGAGCTGTTTTTT
14	NA	TRBD1	TRBV9	TRBJ1-2	CASSNQGGDYGYTF	TGTGCCAGCAGCAACCAGGGGGGAGACTATGGCTACACCTTC
11	NA	NA	TRBV7-2	TRBJ2-7	CASSHTYEQYF	TGTGCCAGCAGTCACACATACGAGCAGTACTTC
15	NA	NA	TRBV27	TRBJ2-3	CASSLFGGSTDTQYF	TGTGCCAGCAGTTTATTCGGCGGTAGCACAGATACGCAGTATTTT
13	NA	NA	TRBV30	TRBJ1-1	CAWSAGFLREAFF	TGTGCCTGGAGTGCCGGGTTCCTGCGGGAAGCTTTCTTT
15	once	NA	TRBV15	TRBJ2-6	CATSAQGYGANVLTF	TGTGCCACCAGCGCACAGGGATATGGGGCCAACGTCCTGACTTTC
14	NA	NA	TRBV9	TRBJ2-1	CASSLVSSGNEQFF	TGTGCCAGCAGCCTCGTGTCTTCGGGGAATGAGCAGTTCTTC
15	NA	TRBD2	TRBV19	TRBJ2-3	CASSTTAGPTDTQYF	TGTGCCAGTAGTACCACAGCGGGACCCACAGATACGCAGTATTTT
13	few	NA	TRBV12-3/TRBV12-4	TRBJ2-1	CASTETGKSEQFF	TGTGCCAGCACCGAGACCGGGAAAAGTGAGCAGTTCTTC
14	once	TRBD1	TRBV27	TRBJ2-7	CASSLRQGAYEQYF	TGTGCCAGCAGTCTCAGACAGGGGGCCTACGAGCAGTACTTC